These 30 T cell receptor beta chains were all obtained from the same sample, sequenced in a study of T cell changes during pregnancy in multiple sclerosis. This table comes from immunoSEQ multiplex PCR, and its TCRdb copy is limited to in-frame clones, with some not included. The table includes fewer than 50,000 clones, under 95% detected once. This specimen was CD8+ T cells from peripheral blood mononuclear cells, taken in the third trimester of pregnancy. The receptors here all came from a female donor with multiple sclerosis, enrolled in a pregnancy study.

V gene TRBV19 combines with J gene TRBJ1-1; D is ambiguous. V was shortened by 6 bases and J by 2 bases, with 10 bases between the two germline ends. This CDR3 has 13 residues. CDR1 and CDR2 from the germline V gene are LNHDA and SQIVND (reference sequence). In DNA form, the CDR3 reads TGTGCCAGTAGAGAGGGTGGTAACACTGAAGCTTTCTTT. This codes for CASREGGNTEAFF.

The chain couples TRBV29-1 to TRBJ1-2; 7 bases agree with TRBD1. The CDR3 is 13 amino acids. With 3 bases clipped from V and 4 bases from J, the junction kept 5 bases outside the gene matches. CDR1 and CDR2 from the germline V gene are SQVTM and ANQGSEA. The CDR3 nucleotides read TGCAGCGTTGAGAAGGGGGACAGCTATGGCTACACCTTC. Residues: CSVEKGDSYGYTF. The whole variable domain, filled in from reference TRBV29-1 and TRBJ1-2, reads SAVISQKPSRDICQRGTSLTIQCQVDSQVTMMFWYRQQPGQSLTLIATANQGSEATYESGFVIDKFPISRPNLTFSTLTVSNMSPEDSSIYLCSVEKGDSYGYTFGSGTRLTVV.

This clone was recorded only once. This chain links TRBV20-1 with TRBJ1-2, with TRBD1 as a possible D gene (5 bases). Germline CDR1 reads DFQATT; CDR2 reads SNEGSKA (reference sequence). The CDR3 extends over 11 amino acids. Trimming took 3 bases from V and 8 from J, leaving 10 bases between them. CDR3 in DNA: TGCAGTGCTAGGGGGGGAGGAGGCTACACCTTC. Its translation is CSARGGGGYTF.

The chain links TRBV11-3 to TRBJ2-7, with TRBD1 identical over 9 bases. The germline gives CDR1 SGHNT, CDR2 YENEEA. J was trimmed by 5 bases and V by 5 bases; bases with no gene match: 19. The CDR3 totals 18 residues. The CDR3, as DNA: TGTGCCAGCAGCCCCCCGGACAGGGGAACAGCGTGGGCCCACGAGCAGTACTTC. It translates to CASSPPDRGTAWAHEQYF.

The genes are TRBV2 and TRBJ2-5; D is possibly TRBD2 (6 bases). This CDR3 has 16 amino acids. CDR1 and CDR2 from the germline V gene are SNHLY and FYNNEI. The ends were cut back, 0 bases at V and 0 bases at J, with 11 bases in the middle. In DNA form, the CDR3 reads TGTGCCAGCAGTGAAGCGGCGGGACGTAACCAAGAGACCCAGTACTTC. It is translated as CASSEAAGRNQETQYF.

The chain combines TRBV5-4 with TRBJ2-7; maybe TRBD2 (5 bases). Per germline, CDR1 SGHNT and CDR2 YYREEE (reference sequence). Deletions cut 1 base from V and 0 bases from J, with 8 bases between. The CDR3 spans 14 residues. The CDR3 sequence is CASSLIGNSYEQYF. Here the CDR3 DNA reads TGTGCCAGCAGCTTGATCGGGAACTCCTACGAGCAGTACTTC.

The V and J genes are TRBV7-2 and TRBJ1-1; D gene ambiguous. Trimming stripped 5 bases from V and 3 bases from J, with 16 bases between. Per the germline V gene, CDR1 is SGHTA and CDR2 is FQGNSA. The CDR3 extends over 15 amino acids. The CDR3 is CASSPRTGRDTEAFF. The CDR3 DNA sequence: TGTGCCAGCAGCCCTCGGACGGGGAGAGACACTGAAGCTTTCTTT.

The chain joins TRBV21-1 to TRBJ1-2; the D segment call TRBD1 is taken from the table without a DNA check. TRBV21-1 is reported as a pseudogene. The CDR3 is made up of 16 amino acids. CDR3 DNA: TGTGCCAGCAGCAATTACCCCGGGACAGGGAACTATGGCTACACCTTC. It yields the protein CASSNYPGTGNYGYTF.

The V gene is TRBV7-2, the J gene TRBJ2-5; TRBD2 matches 7 bases. Looked up from germline, CDR1 is SGHTA and CDR2 is FQGNSA. The CDR3 sequence is 17 residues long. V was clipped by 3 bases and J by 0 bases; unmatched bases: 10. The CDR3 region has the DNA TGTGCCAGCAGCTTTCCCTCCGCCGGGGGGTACCAAGAGACCCAGTACTTC. Translated: CASSFPSAGGYQETQYF.

The chain recombines TRBV11-2 with TRBJ2-3; TRBD2 aligns across 10 bases. J was trimmed by 0 bases and V by 5 bases; bases with no gene match: 2. Per germline, CDR1 SGHAT and CDR2 FQNNGV. This CDR3 contains 15 residues. CDR3 nucleotides: TGTGCCAGCAGCCCGACTAGCGGGAGCACAGATACGCAGTATTTT. Amino acids: CASSPTSGSTDTQYF. Looking up the rest from reference TRBV11-2 and TRBJ2-3 gives the full variable domain: EAGVAQSPRYKIIEKRQSVAFWCNPISGHATLYWYQQILGQGPKLLIQFQNNGVVDDSQLPKDRFSAERLKGVDSTLKIQPAKLEDSAVYLCASSPTSGSTDTQYFGPGTRLTVL.

The chain combines TRBV7-2 with TRBJ2-1, with TRBD2 matching over 8 bases. Germline V CDR1 and CDR2: SGHTA, FQGNSA. The V gene end was trimmed by 5 bases and the J gene end by 3 bases; junction bases not matched to a gene: 6. This CDR3 has 15 amino acids. CDR3 sequence (DNA): TGTGCCAGCAGCCCAATCACTAGCGGCTACAATGAGCAGTTCTTC. This sequence encodes CASSPITSGYNEQFF.

The chain links TRBV10-2 to TRBJ1-5; 8 bases agree with TRBD1. Germline V gene sequence: CDR1 WSHSY, CDR2 SAAADI. The CDR3 sequence is 19 residues long. With 2 bases clipped from V and 6 bases from J, the junction kept 18 bases outside the gene matches. The CDR3 nucleotides read TGCGCCAGCAGTGAGGGCGTGGCAGGGGGCTATCAGGGGATTCAGCCCCAGCATTTT. Its protein is CASSEGVAGGYQGIQPQHF.

The chain employs TRBV6-6 and TRBJ2-5; 8 bases are shared with TRBD2. J lost 4 bases, V lost 2 bases, and 3 bases had no gene match. This CDR3 is 14 amino acids long. Germline values: CDR1 MNHNY, CDR2 SVGAGI (reference sequence). CDR3 nucleotides: TGTGCCAGCAGTTACGGGACTAGAGGAGAGACCCAGTACTTC. This encodes CASSYGTRGETQYF.

This clone was found once. The rearrangement joins TRBV6-1 to TRBJ2-7; the match to TRBD1 covers 8 bases. Unmatched junction bases numbered 9, after V lost 3 bases and J lost 5 bases. CDR1 is MNHNS and CDR2 is SASEGT in the germline V gene. There are 15 residues in the CDR3. CDR3 amino acids: CASSDEAGGWNEQYF. The CDR3, as DNA: TGTGCCAGCAGTGACGAGGCAGGGGGCTGGAACGAGCAGTACTTC.

A word on this clone: A junction end diverges from the germline sequence, so it may reflect a read error. V and J are TRBV6-4 and TRBJ1-1, with D maybe TRBD1 (5 bases). The germline V gene encodes CDR1 MRHNA and CDR2 SNTAGT. CDR3 length: 17 residues. CDR3 coding DNA: TGTGCCAGCAGTTACTCGGGCAGGGAGGGTGGGTACACTGAAGCTTTCTTT. Translating gives CASSYSGREGGYTEAFF.

This clone showed up just once. The chain joins TRBV4-2 to TRBJ1-2; 7 bases fit TRBD1. V was clipped by 0 bases and J by 4 bases; unmatched bases: 8. The germline V gene encodes CDR1 LGHNA and CDR2 YNFKEQ. The CDR3 has 16 residues. CDR3 region: CASSQDQGVIIYGYTF. The CDR3 DNA sequence: TGTGCCAGCAGCCAAGATCAGGGGGTCATAATCTATGGCTACACCTTC.

The V gene is TRBV2, the J gene TRBJ2-5; TRBD2 matches 13 bases. Trimming at V came to 6 bases and at J to 0 bases, leaving 4 bases not matched to a gene. The CDR3 is 16 residues long. Looked up from germline, CDR1 is SNHLY and CDR2 is FYNNEI. The CDR3 nucleotides are TGTGCCAGCAGGGGAGGGACTAGCGGGGACCAAGAGACCCAGTACTTC. Its translation: CASRGGTSGDQETQYF. Variable domain in full (rest from reference TRBV2 and TRBJ2-5): EPEVTQTPSHQVTQMGQEVILRCVPISNHLYFYWYRQILGQKVEFLVSFYNNEISEKSEIFDDQFSVERPDGSNFTLKIRSTKLEDSAMYFCASRGGTSGDQETQYFGPGTRLLVL.

This clone showed up just a few times. The chain carries TRBV6-1 and TRBJ2-7; 8 bases agree with TRBD2. Germline V gives CDR1 MNHNS, CDR2 SASEGT. The ends lost 6 bases at V and 2 bases at J; junction bases unmatched: 9. The CDR3 spans 15 residues. CDR3 region: CASSPGVAGTYEQYF. In DNA, the CDR3 is TGTGCCAGCAGCCCCGGAGTAGCGGGAACCTACGAGCAGTACTTC.

This chain uses TRBV2 with TRBJ2-3, with TRBD2 matching over 13 bases. Germline V CDR1 and CDR2: SNHLY, FYNNEI. The V gene end was trimmed by 6 bases and the J gene end by 6 bases; junction bases not matched to a gene: 9. The CDR3 has 16 amino acids. As DNA, the CDR3 is TGTGCCAGCAGAGCACCGGGACTAGCGGGATTCGATACGCAGTATTTT. It encodes CASRAPGLAGFDTQYF.

A single count supports this clone. The chain employs TRBV30 and TRBJ1-1; 7 bases line up with TRBD1. J lost 2 bases, V lost 8 bases, and 11 bases had no gene match. This CDR3 has 14 residues. Germline V gene data show CDR1 as GTSNPN and CDR2 as SVGIG (reference sequence). DNA of the CDR3: TGTGCCGGAAGGGACAGACTGGGTAACACTGAAGCTTTCTTT. Translation: CAGRDRLGNTEAFF.

The genes are TRBV7-9 and TRBJ1-1; D might be TRBD1 (6 bases). Germline V CDR1 and CDR2: SEHNR, FQNEAQ (reference sequence). This CDR3 is 13 amino acids long. V lost 5 bases and J 4 bases, leaving 11 bases between the germline ends. CDR3 sequence: CASSEQGATEAFF. For the CDR3, the DNA is TGTGCCAGCAGCGAACAGGGTGCCACTGAAGCTTTCTTT. The whole variable domain, remainder taken from reference TRBV7-9 and TRBJ1-1, is DTGVSQNPRHKITKRGQNVTFRCDPISEHNRLYWYRQTLGQGPEFLTYFQNEAQLEKSRLLSDRFSAERPKGSFSTLEIQRTEQGDSAMYLCASSEQGATEAFFGQGTRLTVV.

V and J are TRBV13 and TRBJ2-5; D is ambiguous. Germline lookup yields CDR1 PRHDT and CDR2 FYEKMQ (reference sequence). This CDR3 is built from 14 residues. V gave up 0 bases and J gave up 1 base, with 6 bases separating them. Here the CDR3 reads CASSLGLRQETQYF. DNA of the CDR3: TGTGCCAGCAGCTTAGGACTCCGCCAAGAGACCCAGTACTTC.

This chain joins TRBV7-9 and TRBJ2-5, with 9 bases fitting TRBD2. CDR1 and CDR2 (germline): SEHNR, FQNEAQ (reference sequence). The V segment lost 1 base and the J segment 1 base; nucleotides outside the gene matches: 7. The CDR3 loop spans 17 amino acids. The CDR3 reads CASSLDLAGLLQETQYF. The CDR3 region has the DNA TGTGCCAGCAGCTTAGATCTAGCGGGGCTCCTCCAAGAGACCCAGTACTTC.

V usage is TRBV9 and J usage is TRBJ2-3, with D perhaps matching TRBD2 (6 bases). With 1 base removed from V and 3 bases from J, the gap between germline ends came to 12 bases. Germline CDR1 reads SGDLS; CDR2 reads YYNGEE. This CDR3 has 15 amino acids. The CDR3 reads CASSVIAGSTDTQYF. CDR3 nucleotide sequence: TGTGCCAGCAGCGTAATTGCGGGATCGACAGATACGCAGTATTTT.

The chain uses TRBV4-1 and TRBJ2-1, with TRBD2 identical over 7 bases. The CDR3 is 13 residues long. The V gene end was trimmed by 1 base and the J gene end by 9 bases; junction bases not matched to a gene: 3. Per the germline V gene, CDR1 is MGHRA and CDR2 is YSYEKL. CDR3 sequence (DNA): TGCGCCAGCAGCCAAGGGCGGGAGTTTGAGCAGTTCTTC. It specifies CASSQGREFEQFF.

CDR3 in DNA: TGTGCCAGCTTCCGCTCGGTTCCCGGTGACAATGAGCAGTTCTTC. Its translation: CASFRSVPGDNEQFF. V and J are TRBV5-4 and TRBJ2-1; D is undetermined. The germline gives CDR1 SGHNT, CDR2 YYREEE (reference sequence). CDR3 length: 15 amino acids. With 7 bases removed from V and 5 bases from J, the gap between germline ends came to 19 bases.

This sequence joins TRBV5-1 and TRBJ2-1; D possibly corresponds to TRBD1 (5 bases). The CDR3 has 13 residues. In germline, CDR1 is SGHRS, CDR2 YFSETQ. V lost 0 bases and J 8 bases, leaving 9 bases between the germline ends. The CDR3 spells CASSLGRVDEQFF. As DNA, the CDR3 is TGCGCCAGCAGCTTGGGCAGGGTCGATGAGCAGTTCTTC. Full variable domain (missing parts from reference TRBV5-1 and TRBJ2-1): KAGVTQTPRYLIKTRGQQVTLSCSPISGHRSVSWYQQTPGQGLQFLFEYFSETQRNKGNFPGRFSGRQFSNSRSEMNVSTLELGDSALYLCASSLGRVDEQFFGPGTRLTVL.

The V gene is TRBV6-5, the J gene TRBJ1-5, with 7 bases fitting TRBD1. The length of the CDR3 is 15 residues. Trimming at V came to 4 bases and at J to 2 bases, leaving 5 bases not matched to a gene. Germline CDR1 reads MNHEY; CDR2 reads SVGAGI. The CDR3 region has the DNA TGTGCCAGCAGTTCAGAGGGGGCCCGCAATCAGCCCCAGCATTTT. It is translated as CASSSEGARNQPQHF.

The J gene is TRBJ2-1, the V gene TRBV15; TRBD2 matches 9 bases. The CDR3 covers 16 residues. CDR1 LNHNV and CDR2 YYDKDF come from the germline V gene (reference sequence). The ends lost 0 bases at V and 10 bases at J; junction bases unmatched: 10. CDR3 sequence reads: CATSRETAGGGMEQFF. As DNA, the CDR3 is TGTGCCACCAGCAGAGAGACGGCGGGAGGGGGAATGGAGCAGTTCTTC.

The V call is TRBV5-6, the J call TRBJ2-7; the D gene is possibly TRBD1 (5 bases). V gave up 4 bases and J gave up 5 bases, with 16 bases separating them. This CDR3 has 14 amino acids. Germline values: CDR1 SGHDT, CDR2 YYEEEE. The CDR3 DNA is TGTGCCAGCAGCCGTCTCAGGGCTACCAACGAGCAGTACTTC. It specifies CASSRLRATNEQYF.